The clone carrying this T cell receptor beta chain was recorded a few times. Its antigen is unidentified. This sample is part of a study of T cell responses to AZD1222 COVID-19 vaccine. This CDR3 comprises 16 residues. V trimming: 3 bases; J trimming: 4 bases; junction bases outside the gene matches: 3. Germline loops: CDR1 SGHTA, CDR2 FQGNSA. Only in-frame clones appear in the TCRdb table, and some are missing; sequencing was by immunoSEQ multiplex PCR. The sample has 90,000 to 150,000 clones, 75% to 90% seen once. Findings and caveats of the study: Baseline testing showed seropositivity in only a handful of AZD1222 recipients. Reports indicate that nearly half of spike-specific TCRs are directed at unmutated variant regions. The study found vaccine-associated CD4 TCRs spanning spike, dominant at 160-218 and 743-854. Without day 14 samples, only post-peak T cell repertoires were studied.

The chain couples TRBV7-2 to TRBJ2-7, with 16 positions matching TRBD2. Sequenced material: peripheral blood, taken 28 days after the second AZD1222 dose. This receptor was identified in an adult who received the AZD1222 COVID-19 vaccine. Here the CDR3 DNA reads TGTGCCAGCAGCTTGGGACTAGCGGGAGGGCTGTACGAGCAGTACTTC. Translating it yields CASSLGLAGGLYEQYF.